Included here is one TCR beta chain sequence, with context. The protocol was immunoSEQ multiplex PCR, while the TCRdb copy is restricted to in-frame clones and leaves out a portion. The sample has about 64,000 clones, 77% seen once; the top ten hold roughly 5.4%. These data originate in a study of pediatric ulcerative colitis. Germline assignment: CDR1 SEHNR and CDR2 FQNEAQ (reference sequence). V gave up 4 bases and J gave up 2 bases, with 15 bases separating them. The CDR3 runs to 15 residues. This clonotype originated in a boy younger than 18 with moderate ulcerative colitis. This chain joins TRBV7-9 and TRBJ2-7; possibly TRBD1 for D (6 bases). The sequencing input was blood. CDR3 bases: TGTGCCAGCAGCTCCACAGGGTCAGGGCCCTACGAGCAGTACTTC. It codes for CASSSTGSGPYEQYF.